The sequence of this TCR beta chain was determined in a study of beta chain features in type 1 diabetes. Across the study: Age and gender were similar between patients and healthy donors, as were cell yields.

Concerning this clone: Its target is not known.

Germline V gives CDR1 LNHDA, CDR2 SQIVND (reference sequence). V was clipped by 10 bases and J by 4 bases, with 15 bases between them. CDR3 length equals 13 residues. The study, taken as a whole, reports: Shorter TCRB CDR3s, moderately but significantly so, were found in Type 1 diabetes patients in all four CD4+ subsets. Although PCR might favor shorter templates, it would do so equally in patients and controls. Within the patient group, naive, central memory and Treg TCRB repertoires appeared more similar to each other than within healthy donors.

Every isolated RNA sample was fully reverse transcribed, so sequencing captured expressed TCRB transcripts. Using immunoSEQ multiplex PCR, the repertoire was profiled, and TCRdb retains in-frame clones only, with some absent. The repertoire holds approximately 50,000 clones, with over 40% as singletons. This rearrangement joins TRBV19 to TRBJ2-3; D perhaps matches TRBD1 (6 bases). This receptor was taken from a man aged 25-45 years with type 1 diabetes. The sequenced sample was Tregs from blood. DNA of the CDR3: TGTGCCACAGGACAGACAGGATCAGATACGCAGTATTTT. Its protein product is CATGQTGSDTQYF.